These 17 T cell receptor beta chains were all obtained from the same sample, sequenced in a study of naive and memory T cell subsets. Treatment described: skin biopsy from PPD injection site in Mantoux-positive individual. An oligonucleotide containing a UMI was ligated to the 3' end of TCR cDNA. Four PCR rounds used nested alpha and beta constant region primers plus the SP2 primer. TCRdb re-analysed the UMI-ligation and nested PCR reads in MiXCR, keeping a single row per CDR3 protein. The table includes around 20,000 distinct CDR3 sequences, around 6% detected once. The sequences come from skin, collected from a tuberculin skin test site. Receptors were obtained from an adult in good health.

This clonotype was detected many times. The gene calls are TRBV4-1 and TRBJ1-5, with unresolved D. CDR1 MGHRA and CDR2 YSYEKL come from the germline V gene. This CDR3 has 17 amino acids. The V gene lost 1 base and the J gene lost 0 bases, with 13 bases spanning the gap. This chain's CDR3 is CASSQVSGGISNQPQHF. Written as DNA, the CDR3 is TGCGCCAGCAGCCAAGTTTCAGGAGGCATTAGCAATCAGCCCCAGCATTTT.

The chain joins TRBV7-9 to TRBJ1-1; D uncertain. The V gene lost 6 bases and the J gene lost 1 base, with 9 bases spanning the gap. The CDR3 extends over 13 amino acids. Looked up from germline, CDR1 is SEHNR and CDR2 is FQNEAQ (reference sequence). The CDR3 DNA reads as TGTGCCAGCAGGCCCCCGGGGAACACTGAAGCTTTCTTT. Its protein product is CASRPPGNTEAFF. The full variable domain, with the rest looked up from reference TRBV7-9 and TRBJ1-1, is DTGVSQNPRHKITKRGQNVTFRCDPISEHNRLYWYRQTLGQGPEFLTYFQNEAQLEKSRLLSDRFSAERPKGSFSTLEIQRTEQGDSAMYLCASRPPGNTEAFFGQGTRLTVV.

This clonotype came up many times. The chain's CDR3 is CASSPDTANTGELFF. DNA for the CDR3: TGTGCCAGCAGTCCGGACACCGCGAACACCGGGGAGCTGTTTTTT. The J gene is TRBJ2-2, the V gene TRBV12-3 or TRBV12-4; D perhaps matches TRBD1 (5 bases). The CDR3 is made up of 15 amino acids. Between the trimmed V and J ends, which lost 5 bases and 0 bases, there was a span of 10 bases.

This clonotype was observed many times. The rearrangement links TRBV27 to TRBJ2-7; 8 bases agree with TRBD2. The CDR3 loop spans 14 amino acids. V shed 5 bases, J shed 0 bases, and the junction held 3 bases outside the gene matches. Germline assignment: CDR1 MNHEY and CDR2 SMNVEV (reference sequence). This CDR3 is CASSPGTSSYEQYF. The CDR3 nucleotides read TGTGCCAGCAGTCCCGGGACTAGCTCCTACGAGCAGTACTTC.

This clonotype occurred many times. This chain connects TRBV9 to TRBJ2-1, with 13 bases that match TRBD2. CDR3 length: 15 residues. CDR1 is SGDLS and CDR2 is YYNGEE in the germline V gene. Trimming removed 3 bases from V and 6 bases from J; junction bases left unmatched: 3. The CDR3 DNA follows: TGTGCCAGCAGCGCCACTAGCGGGAGGGCCAATGAGCAGTTCTTC. It yields the protein CASSATSGRANEQFF.

V gene TRBV6-6 combines with J gene TRBJ1-1; D perhaps matches TRBD1 (6 bases). Germline assignment: CDR1 MNHNY and CDR2 SVGAGI (reference sequence). Trimming pared 1 base from V and 3 bases from J, leaving 15 bases between. The CDR3 contains 16 residues. The CDR3 nucleotides are TGTGCCAGCAGTTACTACAGGACAGTATTTGACACTGAAGCTTTCTTT. Its protein product is CASSYYRTVFDTEAFF.

This clonotype is a singleton in its sample. The chain is built from TRBV3-1 and TRBJ1-2; D is unclear. The CDR3 is 15 residues long. V was cut by 1 base and J by 0 bases, with 9 bases left in between. Germline lookup yields CDR1 LGHDT and CDR2 YNNKEL (reference sequence). CDR3 DNA sequence: TGTGCCAGCAGCCAAGCAGGAAAAGCTAACTATGGCTACACCTTC. This encodes CASSQAGKANYGYTF. Full variable domain (remainder filled in from reference TRBV3-1 and TRBJ1-2): DTAVSQTPKYLVTQMGNDKSIKCEQNLGHDTMYWYKQDSKKFLKIMFSYNNKELIINETVPNRFSPKSPDKAHLNLHINSLELGDSAVYFCASSQAGKANYGYTFGSGTRLTVV.

This clonotype was detected many times. CDR3 region: CASSLSRTTYNEQFF. CDR3 bases: TGTGCCAGCAGCCTTTCGAGGACCACCTACAATGAGCAGTTCTTC. The chain joins TRBV7-2 to TRBJ2-1; D is unresolved. Germline V gives CDR1 SGHTA, CDR2 FQGNSA. Between the trimmed V and J ends, which lost 5 bases and 2 bases, there was a span of 13 bases. CDR3 size: 15 residues.

This sequence joins TRBV20-1 and TRBJ1-2; maybe TRBD1 (5 bases). The CDR3 extends over 14 amino acids. Trimming shortened V by 0 bases and J by 6 bases, and 14 bases separated the two germline ends. CDR1 and CDR2 from the germline V gene are DFQATT and SNEGSKA (reference sequence). This CDR3 is CSARDWRGMHGYTF. The CDR3 region has the DNA TGCAGTGCTAGAGATTGGAGGGGTATGCATGGCTACACCTTC.

This clonotype has at least ten counts. The V gene is TRBV6-1, the J gene TRBJ1-1; D possibly corresponds to TRBD1 (6 bases). The germline V gene encodes CDR1 MNHNS and CDR2 SASEGT. V shed 0 bases and J shed 5 bases, with 13 bases lying between them. This CDR3 comprises 15 residues. The CDR3 loop is CASSEAMGAGTEAFF. The CDR3, as DNA: TGTGCCAGCAGTGAAGCGATGGGGGCTGGAACTGAAGCTTTCTTT.

The chain combines TRBV10-3 with TRBJ2-1; weak D call: TRBD1 (5 bases). Trimming removed 4 bases at V and 4 bases at J, with 8 bases between. Germline CDR1 reads ENHRY; CDR2 reads SYGVKD. The CDR3 extends over 13 amino acids. The CDR3 DNA follows: TGTGCCATCAGTGCGGACACTTACAATGAGCAGTTCTTC. Protein sequence: CAISADTYNEQFF.

This clonotype was observed many times. The chain is built from TRBV5-1 and TRBJ2-3; D possibly matches TRBD1 or TRBD2 (6 bases each). The CDR3 runs to 15 residues. Germline V gene sequence: CDR1 SGHRS, CDR2 YFSETQ. Trimming pared 6 bases from V and 0 bases from J, leaving 14 bases between. Written as DNA, the CDR3 is TGCGCCAGCATCCCAGGGGAGGCTAGCACAGATACGCAGTATTTT. It specifies CASIPGEASTDTQYF.

This clonotype was recorded at least ten times. The genes are TRBV27 and TRBJ1-2, with 8 bases matching TRBD1. CDR3 size: 13 residues. The germline V gene encodes CDR1 MNHEY and CDR2 SMNVEV (reference sequence). V was pared by 4 bases and J by 2 bases, with 0 bases of the junction left unmatched. CDR3 DNA: TGTGCCAGCAGTTACAGGGGGAACTATGGCTACACCTTC. Translating gives CASSYRGNYGYTF.

This clonotype was detected a few times. This rearrangement joins TRBV5-4 to TRBJ2-1; maybe TRBD2 (7 bases). This CDR3 has 16 amino acids. The V and J ends lost 0 bases and 1 base respectively, with 11 bases between them. Per germline, CDR1 SGHNT and CDR2 YYREEE (reference sequence). CDR3 in amino acids: CASSLGGGGSYNEQFF. CDR3 nucleotides: TGTGCCAGCAGCTTGGGAGGGGGAGGGTCCTACAATGAGCAGTTCTTC.

This clonotype was observed a few times. This rearrangement joins TRBV10-3 to TRBJ1-6; no reliable D call. Germline V gene sequence: CDR1 ENHRY, CDR2 SYGVKD. Trimming took 2 bases from V and 5 from J, leaving 7 bases between them. The CDR3 has 14 residues. CDR3 bases: TGTGCCATCAGTGAGGCTGGTAATAATTCACCCCTCCACTTT. Translated: CAISEAGNNSPLHF.

This clonotype was seen at least ten times. CDR3 in DNA: TGTGCCAGCAGCTTAGGATCTGCCACAGATACGCAGTATTTT. It encodes CASSLGSATDTQYF. The chain has TRBV7-3 and TRBJ2-3; D is undetermined. The V gene lost 2 bases and the J gene lost 2 bases, with 8 bases spanning the gap. The CDR3 contains 14 residues. Looked up from germline, CDR1 is SGHTA and CDR2 is FQGTGA.

This clonotype was seen many times. The CDR3 nucleotides read TGTGCCAGCGAGTCCCCTAATGAAAAACTGTTTTTT. This sequence encodes CASESPNEKLFF. The chain is built from TRBV6-1 and TRBJ1-4; D gene ambiguous. Looked up from germline, CDR1 is MNHNS and CDR2 is SASEGT. There are 12 residues in the CDR3. Deletions cut 8 bases from V and 3 bases from J, with 7 bases between.